This T cell receptor beta chain was captured by sequencing in a study of cytomegalovirus exposure and HLA in healthy donors. Whole-study context: Genotyping showed around four fifths of roughly 400 donors falling in the Caucasian-associated ancestry cluster.

PCR amplification relied on 60 Vbeta primers (plus 13 Jbeta primers). The data were produced by immunoSEQ multiplex PCR, yet TCRdb's version contains in-frame clones alone and is incomplete. The repertoire includes 200,000 to 250,000 clones, 70% to 80% of them detected once, and about 3.8% sits in the top ten. The CDR3 totals 19 residues. The J segment lost 3 bases and the V segment lost 4 bases, leaving 12 bases of the junction unmatched. Germline V gene sequence: CDR1 SGDLS, CDR2 YYNGEE. The receptor comes from a male donor in good health and CMV-seronegative. The specimen sequenced was PBMCs. The chain carries TRBV9 and TRBJ2-5; 16 bases align to TRBD2. The CDR3: CASSLQPGLAGGPEETQYF. The CDR3 DNA follows: TGTGCCAGCAGCTTGCAGCCGGGACTAGCGGGAGGGCCTGAAGAGACCCAGTACTTC.